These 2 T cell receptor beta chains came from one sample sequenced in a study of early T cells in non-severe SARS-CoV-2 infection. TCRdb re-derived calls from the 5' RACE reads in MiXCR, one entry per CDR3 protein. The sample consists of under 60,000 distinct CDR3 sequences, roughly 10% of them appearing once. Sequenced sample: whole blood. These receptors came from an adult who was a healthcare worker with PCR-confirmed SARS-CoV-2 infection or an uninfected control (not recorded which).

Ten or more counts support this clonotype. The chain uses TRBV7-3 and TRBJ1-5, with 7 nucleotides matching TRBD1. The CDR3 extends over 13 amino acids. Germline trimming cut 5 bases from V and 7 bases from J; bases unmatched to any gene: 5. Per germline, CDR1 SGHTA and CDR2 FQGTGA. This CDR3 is CASSAIGGQPQHF. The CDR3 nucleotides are TGTGCCAGCAGCGCTATAGGGGGCCAGCCCCAGCATTTT.

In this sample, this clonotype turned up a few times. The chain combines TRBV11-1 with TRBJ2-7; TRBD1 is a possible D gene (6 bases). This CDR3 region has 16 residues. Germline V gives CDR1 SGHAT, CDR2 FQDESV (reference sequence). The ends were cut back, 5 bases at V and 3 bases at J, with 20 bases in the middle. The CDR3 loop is CASSPPTSYRDYEQYF. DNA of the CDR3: TGTGCCAGCAGCCCACCCACTTCTTACAGGGACTACGAGCAGTACTTC.